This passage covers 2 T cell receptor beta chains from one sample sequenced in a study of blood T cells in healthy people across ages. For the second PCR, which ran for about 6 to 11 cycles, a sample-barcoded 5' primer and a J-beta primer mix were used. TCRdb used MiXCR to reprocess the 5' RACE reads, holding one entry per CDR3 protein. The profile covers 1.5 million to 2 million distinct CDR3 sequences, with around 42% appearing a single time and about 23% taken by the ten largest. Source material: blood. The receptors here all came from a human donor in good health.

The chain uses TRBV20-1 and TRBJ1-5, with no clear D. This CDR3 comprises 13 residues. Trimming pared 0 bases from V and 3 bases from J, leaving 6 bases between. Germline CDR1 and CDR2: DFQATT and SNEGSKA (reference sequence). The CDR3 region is CSARDQLNQPQHF. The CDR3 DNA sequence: TGCAGTGCTAGAGATCAGCTCAATCAGCCCCAGCATTTT.

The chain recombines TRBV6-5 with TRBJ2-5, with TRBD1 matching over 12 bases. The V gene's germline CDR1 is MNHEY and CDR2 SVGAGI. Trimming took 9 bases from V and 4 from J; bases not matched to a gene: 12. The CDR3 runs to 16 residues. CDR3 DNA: TGTGCCAGTCGTCGGCTGGGACAGGGGGCCTCAGAGACCCAGTACTTC. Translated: CASRRLGQGASETQYF.